Reported below is one T cell receptor beta chain. Genomic DNA per cell subset filled all wells of several immunoSEQ plates. The replicate PCRs on unsorted PBMC were given approximately 300 ng DNA, which is 25,000 to 30,000 T cell genomes. Repertoires were generated with immunoSEQ multiplex PCR, while TCRdb's copy carries only in-frame clones and drops some. The table has approximately 500,000 clones, 81% seen once. This CDR3 spans 15 amino acids. The germline V and J ends were trimmed by 3 bases and 1 base, with 13 bases remaining between them. Per the germline V gene, CDR1 is SGHRS and CDR2 is YFSETQ. Tens of millions of PBMCs went into genomic DNA for unsorted samples. This record belongs to a study of shared clonotypes between healthy human individuals. Study information: Donor composition was two women and a few men, aged 18 to 49.

This TCR was recovered from a woman aged 40 to 50 in good health. Some clones in this sample may be carry-over from other donors' samples. The sequencing input was PBMCs. The chain links TRBV5-1 to TRBJ1-1; tentative D call: TRBD1 (5 bases). CDR3 in amino acids: CASSSEGAGNTEAFF. The CDR3 DNA reads TGCGCCAGCAGCTCGGAAGGGGCAGGGAACACTGAAGCTTTCTTT.